The 25 T cell receptor beta chains presented below share a single source sample, sequenced in a study of T cells expressing NK-cell markers. TCRdb reprocessed the 5' RACE reads and keeps a single row for each CDR3 protein, giving no DNA. The sample has a few hundred thousand distinct CDR3 sequences. The sample consisted of blood T cells: a sorted CD56 or NKG2C T cell subset, CD4+ or CD8+ T cells, or bulk PBMC T cells (not recorded which). These receptors came from a man aged 18-30 years in good health.

The chain links TRBV7-2 to TRBJ2-7. The CDR3 has 15 amino acids. Germline CDR1 reads SGHTA; CDR2 reads FQGNSA. CDR3 in amino acids: CASSSGDSRTYEQYF.

The V call is TRBV6-1, the J call TRBJ2-1; the TCRdb call, TRBD2, lacks DNA for checking. The CDR3 has 15 residues. Germline V gene lookup returns CDR1 MNHNS and CDR2 SASEGT. CDR3 sequence reads: CASRRLAGAGNEQFF.

The chain is built from TRBV18 and TRBJ2-3. This CDR3 region has 13 residues. CDR1 and CDR2 from the germline V gene are KGHSH and LQKENI. The CDR3 loop is CASSPPSLETQYF.

V and J are TRBV4-3 and TRBJ2-1; the TCRdb call, TRBD1, lacks DNA for checking. The germline CDR1 and CDR2 sequences are LGHNA and YSLEER. CDR3 length equals 15 residues. This CDR3 reads CASSQSGQGVNEQFF.

The chain joins TRBV29-1 to TRBJ2-1; absent DNA, TCRdb's TRBD2 call cannot be checked. The germline CDR1 and CDR2 sequences are SQVTM and ANQGSEA. The CDR3 totals 16 residues. CDR3: CSVIGAGVPGSSEQFF.

The chain employs TRBV7-9 and TRBJ2-1. The CDR3 extends over 14 amino acids. Germline V gene lookup returns CDR1 SEHNR and CDR2 FQNEAQ (reference sequence). The chain's CDR3 is CASSLAPGFDEQFF.

The V gene is TRBV20-1, the J gene TRBJ1-1; checking the TCRdb D call of TRBD1 is not possible without DNA. Germline values: CDR1 DFQATT, CDR2 SNEGSKA (reference sequence). This CDR3 contains 16 residues. CDR3 region: CSARDFTGGLNTEAFF.

The chain's CDR3 is CSARVAGAGNEQFF. V is TRBV20-1 and J is TRBJ2-1; TCRdb indicates TRBD2, and absent DNA this call remains unverified. Germline-derived CDR1 and CDR2 are DFQATT and SNEGSKA (reference sequence). There are 14 residues in the CDR3.

V and J are TRBV20-1 and TRBJ1-1; TCRdb's assignment of TRBD1 cannot be checked, as there is no DNA. CDR1 and CDR2 (germline): DFQATT, SNEGSKA (reference sequence). The CDR3 length is 14 residues. This chain's CDR3 is CSARTLGLVTEAFF.

The V and J genes are TRBV28 and TRBJ1-5; TCRdb indicates TRBD1, and absent DNA this call remains unverified. The CDR3 loop spans 15 amino acids. Germline V lookup: CDR1 MDHEN, CDR2 SYDVKM. The CDR3: CASSIGTGRNQPQHF.

This sequence joins TRBV12-3 or TRBV12-4 and TRBJ2-1; lacking DNA, the TRBD1 call made by TCRdb goes unchecked. The CDR3 runs 19 residues. CDR3 protein: CASSTRDKGLANSYNEQFF.

This sequence joins TRBV18 and TRBJ2-7; TCRdb lists TRBD2, though no DNA is available to test this call. Germline values: CDR1 KGHSH, CDR2 LQKENI. The CDR3 covers 12 residues. The CDR3 reads CASSTGGSEQYF.

The rearrangement joins TRBV20-1 to TRBJ2-1; TCRdb selects TRBD2, and the lack of DNA leaves this call unchecked. CDR3 length: 15 residues. Per germline, CDR1 DFQATT and CDR2 SNEGSKA (reference sequence). The CDR3 loop reads CSAGETSGRASEQFF.

V gene TRBV29-1 combines with J gene TRBJ2-2; TCRdb lists TRBD2, though no DNA is available to test this call. The CDR3 consists of 13 residues. The germline CDR1 and CDR2 sequences are SQVTM and ANQGSEA. The chain's CDR3 is CSVGATSTGELFF.

V usage is TRBV18 and J usage is TRBJ1-3; TCRdb returns TRBD1, unconfirmable since there is no DNA. The CDR3 extends over 17 amino acids. Germline CDR1 is KGHSH and CDR2 is LQKENI. The chain's CDR3 is CASSNYRERSSGNTIYF. Looking up the rest from reference TRBV18 and TRBJ1-3 gives the full variable domain: NAGVMQNPRHLVRRRGQEARLRCSPMKGHSHVYWYRQLPEEGLKFMVYLQKENIIDESGMPKERFSAEFPKEGPSILRIQQVVRGDSAAYFCASSNYRERSSGNTIYFGEGSWLTVV.

This chain connects TRBV7-2 to TRBJ2-7; TCRdb gives TRBD1 as the D gene, but with no DNA this cannot be confirmed. The CDR3 is 16 residues long. CDR1 is SGHTA, CDR2 FQGNSA, per germline. The CDR3 loop is CASSLDGGQGAREQYF.

The chain combines TRBV6-5 with TRBJ1-1; TCRdb's D gene call, TRBD1, goes unchecked for lack of DNA. Germline-derived CDR1 and CDR2 are MNHEY and SVGAGI. This CDR3 comprises 16 residues. CDR3 sequence reads: CASSYHGTGRNTEAFF.

This chain links TRBV11-2 with TRBJ2-7; TCRdb's D call, TRBD1, is unchecked because there is no DNA. Per germline, CDR1 SGHAT and CDR2 FQNNGV. This CDR3 has 16 residues. CDR3 loop: CASSSYGQGGSYEQYF.

This sequence joins TRBV11-2 and TRBJ2-7. The CDR3 sequence is 16 residues long. Germline CDR1 and CDR2: SGHAT and FQNNGV. CDR3 loop: CASSLGSHYSSYEQYF.

This sequence joins TRBV5-1 and TRBJ2-1; TCRdb lists TRBD2, though no DNA is available to test this call. This CDR3 comprises 13 residues. Germline CDR1 SGHRS, CDR2 YFSETQ. CDR3 protein: CASSPTRNNEQFF.

The chain carries TRBV18 and TRBJ2-5. The length of the CDR3 is 14 residues. Germline loops: CDR1 KGHSH, CDR2 LQKENI. CDR3 amino acids: CASSPGVLRETQYF.

This chain joins TRBV20-1 and TRBJ2-3; absent DNA, TCRdb's TRBD1 call cannot be checked. Germline V CDR1 and CDR2: DFQATT, SNEGSKA (reference sequence). This CDR3 has 15 residues. CDR3 amino acids: CSARVLAVPTDTQYF.

J is TRBJ2-5 and V is TRBV20-1; without DNA, the TCRdb call of TRBD1 cannot be checked. Per the germline V gene, CDR1 is DFQATT and CDR2 is SNEGSKA (reference sequence). The CDR3 totals 14 residues. The CDR3 loop is CSARTPGRQETQYF.

The gene calls are TRBV20-1 and TRBJ2-7; TCRdb indicates TRBD1, and absent DNA this call remains unverified. The CDR3 contains 14 residues. Germline-derived CDR1 and CDR2 are DFQATT and SNEGSKA (reference sequence). CDR3 protein: CSASETGNLNEQYF.

This rearrangement joins TRBV12-3 or TRBV12-4 to TRBJ2-4; absent DNA, TCRdb's TRBD2 call cannot be checked. CDR3 length: 16 residues. This CDR3 reads CASSGLAGEAKNIQYF.